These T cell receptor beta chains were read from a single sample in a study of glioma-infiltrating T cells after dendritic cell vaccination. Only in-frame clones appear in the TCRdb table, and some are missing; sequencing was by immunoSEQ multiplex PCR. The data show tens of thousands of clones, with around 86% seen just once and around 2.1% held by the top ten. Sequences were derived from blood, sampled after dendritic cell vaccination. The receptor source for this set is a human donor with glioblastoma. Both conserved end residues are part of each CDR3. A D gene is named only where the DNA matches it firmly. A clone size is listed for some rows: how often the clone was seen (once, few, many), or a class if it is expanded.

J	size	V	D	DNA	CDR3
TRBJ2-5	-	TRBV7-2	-	TGTGCCAGCAGCTTAGCGGGAGTTCCGGGCCAAGAGACCCAGTACTTC	CASSLAGVPGQETQYF
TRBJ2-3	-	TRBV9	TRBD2	TGTGCCAGCAGCGTGGGACTAGAACTCACAGATACGCAGTATTTT	CASSVGLELTDTQYF
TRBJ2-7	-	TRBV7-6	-	TGTGCCAGCAGCTTAGAGTCAGGGTATAACGAGCAGTACTTC	CASSLESGYNEQYF
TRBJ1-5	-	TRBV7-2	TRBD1	TGTGCCAGCAGCTCGACAGGGCCCAATCAGCCCCAGCATTTT	CASSSTGPNQPQHF
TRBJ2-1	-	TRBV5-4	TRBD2	TGTGCCAGCAGCCTCTGGACTAGCGGGAGTTTCAATGAGCAGTTCTTC	CASSLWTSGSFNEQFF
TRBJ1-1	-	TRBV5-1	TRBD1	TGCGCCAGCAGCATGACAGGGCAGAACACTGAAGCTTTCTTT	CASSMTGQNTEAFF
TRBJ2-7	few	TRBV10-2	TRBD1	TGCGCCAGCAGTGGCTTGGGACAGGGATGGGAGCAGTACTTC	CASSGLGQGWEQYF
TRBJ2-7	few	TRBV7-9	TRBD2	TGTGCCAGCAGCCTTGGGACTAGCGGTGAGCAGTACTTC	CASSLGTSGEQYF
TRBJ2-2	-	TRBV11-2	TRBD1	TGTGCCCATCAGGGACAGGATAACACCGGGGAGCTGTTTTTT	CAHQGQDNTGELFF
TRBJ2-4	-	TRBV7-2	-	TGTGCCAGCAGCTCGGCGGGGGCTACCAAAAACATTCAGTACTTC	CASSSAGATKNIQYF
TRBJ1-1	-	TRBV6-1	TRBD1	TGTGCCAGCAGGGTGACAGGGCCGGGGGGGGCTTTCTTT	CASRVTGPGGAFF
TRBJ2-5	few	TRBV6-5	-	TGTGCCAGCAGGGCCGCGGGGCGGGGTGTGGAGACCCAGTACTTC	CASRAAGRGVETQYF
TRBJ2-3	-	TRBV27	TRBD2	TGTGCCAGCAGTTTATGGTTAGCGGGAGGACCAGATACGCAGTATTTT	CASSLWLAGGPDTQYF
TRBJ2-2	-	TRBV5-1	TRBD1	TGCGCCAGCAGCTCAACAGGGGGCACGGTCGGGGAGCTGTTTTTT	CASSSTGGTVGELFF
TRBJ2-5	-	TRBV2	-	TGTGCCAGCGGTTCGAGGGAGACCCAGTACTTC	CASGSRETQYF
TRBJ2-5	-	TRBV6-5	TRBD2	TGTGCCAGCACCGGGACTAGCGGGAGAGAGACCCAGTACTTC	CASTGTSGRETQYF
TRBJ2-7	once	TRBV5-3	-	TGTGCCAGAAGCGCCAGGCCGCCTACCTATTACGAGCAGTACTTC	CARSARPPTYYEQYF
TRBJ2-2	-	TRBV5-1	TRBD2	TGCGCCAGCTGCATGCCTAGCGGCACCGCGAACACCGGGGAGCTGTTTTTT	CASCMPSGTANTGELFF
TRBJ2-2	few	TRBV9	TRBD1	TGTGCCAGCAGCGTACAGGGGGCTCCGAACACCGGGGAGCTGTTTTTT	CASSVQGAPNTGELFF
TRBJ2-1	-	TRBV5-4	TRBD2	TGTGCCAGCAGCTCTAGCGGGAGTGCATACAATGAGCAGTTCTTC	CASSSSGSAYNEQFF
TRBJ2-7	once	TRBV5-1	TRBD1	TGCGCCAGCAGCTCGGTCGGGACAGATTACGGCGAGCAGTACTTC	CASSSVGTDYGEQYF
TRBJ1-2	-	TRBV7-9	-	TGTGCCAGCAGCGGCGGAATAACAGGGCTGGGCTACACCTTC	CASSGGITGLGYTF
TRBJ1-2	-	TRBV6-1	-	TGTGCCAGCAGTGAAGCAGGGCAGGGCTATGGCTACACCTTC	CASSEAGQGYGYTF
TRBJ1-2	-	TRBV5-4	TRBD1	TGTGCCAGCAGCTTGATGGGACAGGGTTTCGGCTACACCTTC	CASSLMGQGFGYTF